The clone carrying this T cell receptor beta chain came up a few times. What it binds is unknown. One junction end disagrees with the germline gene, perhaps due to a read error. Tregs were sorted as CD4+CD25+CD127-/low cells. The CDR3 contains 13 residues. CDR1 is SSHAT, CDR2 FNYEAQ, per germline (reference sequence). Semi-nested PCR with Nested Universal Primer A followed constant-region reverse priming of full-length variable regions. TCRdb used MiXCR to reprocess the 5' RACE reads, holding one entry per CDR3 protein. In the table there are approximately 7,100 distinct CDR3 sequences, 73% of which are singletons. Study findings and constraints: Tumor Tregs overlapped most with tumor, then blood, naive CD4+ cells.

The TCR sequence derives from a female donor with breast cancer. Sequenced sample: tumor-infiltrating Tregs sorted from the breast tumor. The chain uses TRBV7-7 and TRBJ2-2, with unresolved D. The CDR3 DNA follows: TGTGCTAGCAGCCAGGTCCTAGGGGGGGAGCTGTTTTTT. Protein product: CASSQVLGGELFF.